A single T cell receptor (beta chain) is shown here with its context. Its target is unknown. Treatment given: oral pan-JAK inhibitor, 5-10 mg twice daily. The sample originates from a study of CD8+ T cells in alopecia areata. Study-level points and caveats: Scalp sample sequencing also detects resident alphabeta T cells of normal skin.

Isolated RNA was reverse transcribed into cDNA used as the sequencing template. The data were produced by immunoSEQ multiplex PCR, yet TCRdb's version contains in-frame clones alone and is incomplete. This table holds under 150,000 clones, around 56% found once. V lost 3 bases and J lost 4, with 6 bases in between. The CDR3 spans 11 residues. Germline CDR1 and CDR2: SQVTM and ANQGSEA. The input for sequencing was CD4+ T cells sorted from blood, taken at week 4, from a patient treated with tofacitinib. The rearrangement uses TRBV29-1 and TRBJ1-1, with no clear D. The clonotype comes from a human donor with alopecia areata. The CDR3 DNA sequence: TGCAGCGTTGACCGGGGCACTGAAGCTTTCTTT. Translated, it gives CSVDRGTEAFF.